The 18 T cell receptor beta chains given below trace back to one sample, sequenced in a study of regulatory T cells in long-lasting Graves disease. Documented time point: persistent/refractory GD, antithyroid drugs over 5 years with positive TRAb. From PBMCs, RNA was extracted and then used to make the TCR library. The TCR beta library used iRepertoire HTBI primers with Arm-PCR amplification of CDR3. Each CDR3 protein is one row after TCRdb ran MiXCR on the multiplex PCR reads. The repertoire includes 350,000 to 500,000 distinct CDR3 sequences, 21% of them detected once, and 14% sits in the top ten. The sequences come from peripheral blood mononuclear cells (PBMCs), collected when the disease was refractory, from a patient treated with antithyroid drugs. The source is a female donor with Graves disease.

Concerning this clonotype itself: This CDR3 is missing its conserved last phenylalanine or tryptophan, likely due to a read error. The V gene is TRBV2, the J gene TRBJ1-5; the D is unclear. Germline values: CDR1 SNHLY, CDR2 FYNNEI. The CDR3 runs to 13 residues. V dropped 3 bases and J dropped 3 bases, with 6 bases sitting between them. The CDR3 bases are TGTGCCAGCAGTGATAGGGACAATCAGCCCCAGCATTCT. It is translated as CASSDRDNQPQHS.

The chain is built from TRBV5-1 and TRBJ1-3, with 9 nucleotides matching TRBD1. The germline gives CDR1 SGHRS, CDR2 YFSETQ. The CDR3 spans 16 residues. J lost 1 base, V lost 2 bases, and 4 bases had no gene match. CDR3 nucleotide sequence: TGCGCCAGCAGCTTTGCCGGGACAGGGTCTGGAAACACCATATATTTT. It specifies CASSFAGTGSGNTIYF.

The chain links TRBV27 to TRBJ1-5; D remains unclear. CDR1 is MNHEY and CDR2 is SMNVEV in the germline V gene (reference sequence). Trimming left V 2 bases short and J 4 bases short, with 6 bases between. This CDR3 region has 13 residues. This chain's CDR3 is CASSLTVNQPQHF. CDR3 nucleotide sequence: TGTGCCAGCAGTTTAACGGTAAATCAGCCCCAGCATTTT.

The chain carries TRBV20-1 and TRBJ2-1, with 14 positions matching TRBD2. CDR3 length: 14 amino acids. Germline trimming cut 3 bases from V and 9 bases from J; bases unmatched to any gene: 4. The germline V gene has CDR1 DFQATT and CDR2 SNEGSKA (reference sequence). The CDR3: CSARGLAGVVEQFF. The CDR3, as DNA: TGCAGTGCTAGGGGACTAGCGGGAGTTGTTGAGCAGTTCTTC.

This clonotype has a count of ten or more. The CDR3 bases are TGTGCCAGCAGCTTAGGGGTGGCACAGAACACTGAAGCTTTCTTT. The encoded protein is CASSLGVAQNTEAFF. The chain combines TRBV7-8 with TRBJ1-1; D unclear. With 1 base removed from V and 1 base from J, the gap between germline ends came to 10 bases. Germline lookup yields CDR1 SGHVS and CDR2 FQNEAQ. The CDR3 has 15 residues.

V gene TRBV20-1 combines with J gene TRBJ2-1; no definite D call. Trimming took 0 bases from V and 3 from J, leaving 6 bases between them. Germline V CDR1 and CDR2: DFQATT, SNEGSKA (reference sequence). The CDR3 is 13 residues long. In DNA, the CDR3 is TGCAGTGCTAGAGATCAGAACTACAATGAGCAGTTCTTC. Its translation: CSARDQNYNEQFF.

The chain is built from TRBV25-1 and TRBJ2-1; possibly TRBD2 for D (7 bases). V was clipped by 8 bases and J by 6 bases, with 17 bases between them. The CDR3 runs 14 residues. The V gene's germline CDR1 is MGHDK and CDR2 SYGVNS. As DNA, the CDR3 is TGTGCCAGCTCTTCTGCGGGGGCGCTCAATGAGCAGTTCTTC. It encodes CASSSAGALNEQFF.

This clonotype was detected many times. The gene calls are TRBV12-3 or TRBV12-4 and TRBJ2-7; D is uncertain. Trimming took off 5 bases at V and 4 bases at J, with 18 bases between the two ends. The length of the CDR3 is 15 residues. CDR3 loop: CASSDEDGPVYEQYF. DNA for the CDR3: TGTGCCAGCAGTGACGAAGACGGCCCAGTTTACGAGCAGTACTTC.

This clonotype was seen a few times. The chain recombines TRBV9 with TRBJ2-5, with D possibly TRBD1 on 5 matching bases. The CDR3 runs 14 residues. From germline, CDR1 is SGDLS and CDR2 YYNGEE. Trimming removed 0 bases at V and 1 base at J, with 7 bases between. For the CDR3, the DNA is TGTGCCAGCAGCGTAGCTCAGGGCCAAGAGACCCAGTACTTC. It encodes CASSVAQGQETQYF.

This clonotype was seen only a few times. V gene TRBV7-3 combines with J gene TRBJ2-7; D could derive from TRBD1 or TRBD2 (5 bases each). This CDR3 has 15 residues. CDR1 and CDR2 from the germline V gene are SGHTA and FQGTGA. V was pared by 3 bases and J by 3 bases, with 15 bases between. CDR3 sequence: CASSLVPEGNYEQYF. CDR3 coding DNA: TGTGCCAGCAGCTTGGTACCCGAGGGGAACTACGAGCAGTACTTC. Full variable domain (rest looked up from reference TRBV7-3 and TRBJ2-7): GAGVSQTPSNKVTEKGKYVELRCDPISGHTALYWYRQSLGQGPEFLIYFQGTGAADDSGLPNDRFFAVRPEGSVSTLKIQRTERGDSAVYLCASSLVPEGNYEQYFGPGTRLTVT.

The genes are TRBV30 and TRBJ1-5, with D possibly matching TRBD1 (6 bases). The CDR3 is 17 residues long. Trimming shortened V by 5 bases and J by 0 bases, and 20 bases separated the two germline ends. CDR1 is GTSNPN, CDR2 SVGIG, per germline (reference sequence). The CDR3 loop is CAWALGGAIGSNQPQHF. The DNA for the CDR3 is TGTGCCTGGGCCCTGGGGGGGGCAATAGGTAGCAATCAGCCCCAGCATTTT.

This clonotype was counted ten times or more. The CDR3 spells CASSEGLESSYEQYF. In nucleotides, the CDR3 is TGTGCCAGCAGTGAGGGTCTGGAAAGCTCCTACGAGCAGTACTTC. J is TRBJ2-7 and V is TRBV2; D gene ambiguous. The ends were cut back, 3 bases at V and 0 bases at J, with 12 bases in the middle. The germline V gene encodes CDR1 SNHLY and CDR2 FYNNEI. This CDR3 contains 15 residues.

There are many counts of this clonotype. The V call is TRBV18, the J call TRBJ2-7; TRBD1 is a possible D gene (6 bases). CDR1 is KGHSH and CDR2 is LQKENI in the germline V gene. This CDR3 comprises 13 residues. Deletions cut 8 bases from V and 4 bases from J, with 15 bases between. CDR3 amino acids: CASSPGQEYEQYF. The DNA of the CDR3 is TGTGCCAGCAGCCCGGGACAAGAATACGAGCAGTACTTC.

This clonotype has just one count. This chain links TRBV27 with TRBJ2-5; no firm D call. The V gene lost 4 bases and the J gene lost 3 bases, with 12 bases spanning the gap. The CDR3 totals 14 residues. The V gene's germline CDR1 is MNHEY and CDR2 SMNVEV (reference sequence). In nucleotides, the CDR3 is TGTGCCAGCAGTTCGAATCTCAGGAAAGAGACCCAGTACTTC. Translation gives CASSSNLRKETQYF.

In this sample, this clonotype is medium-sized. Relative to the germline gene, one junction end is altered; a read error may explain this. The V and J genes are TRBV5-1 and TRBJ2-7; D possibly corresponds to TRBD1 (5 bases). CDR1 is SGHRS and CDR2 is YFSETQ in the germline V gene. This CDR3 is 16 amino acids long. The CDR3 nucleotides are TGTGCCAGCAGCTTGGAACAGGCCACCAGGTCCTACGAGCAGTACTTC. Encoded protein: CASSLEQATRSYEQYF.

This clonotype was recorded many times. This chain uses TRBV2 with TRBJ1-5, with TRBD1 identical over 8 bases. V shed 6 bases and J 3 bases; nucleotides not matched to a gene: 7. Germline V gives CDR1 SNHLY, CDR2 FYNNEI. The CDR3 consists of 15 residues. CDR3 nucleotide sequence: TGTGCCAGCAGGCGGGACAGGATTACCAATCAGCCCCAGCATTTT. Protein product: CASRRDRITNQPQHF.

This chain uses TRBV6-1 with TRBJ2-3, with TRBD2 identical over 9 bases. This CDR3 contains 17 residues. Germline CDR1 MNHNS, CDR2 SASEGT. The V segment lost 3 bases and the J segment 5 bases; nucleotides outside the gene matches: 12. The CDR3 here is CASSEARDSGSLDTQYF. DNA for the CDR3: TGTGCCAGCAGTGAGGCCCGTGATAGCGGGAGTTTAGATACGCAGTATTTT.

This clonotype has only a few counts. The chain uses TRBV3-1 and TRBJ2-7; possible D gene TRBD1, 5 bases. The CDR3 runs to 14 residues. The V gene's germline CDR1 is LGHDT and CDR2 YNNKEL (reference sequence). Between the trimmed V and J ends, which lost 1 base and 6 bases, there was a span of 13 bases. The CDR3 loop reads CASSQGVGAREQYF. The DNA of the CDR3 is TGTGCCAGCAGCCAAGGTGTAGGGGCTCGCGAGCAGTACTTC.